The 2 T cell receptor beta chains listed next were all sequenced from one sample in a study of CD8 T cells in ankylosing spondylitis (dated by TCRdb to about 2017). The library was prepared using 5' RACE. Sequenced on an Illumina HiSeq 2500. The public reads were reanalyzed by TCRdb: fastp trimming at Q25, MiXCR alignment, in-frame beta chains only. Every distinct CDR3 protein forms one entry, paired with its most common genes and DNA. The table for this sample lists some 39,000 distinct CDR3 sequences; 9.5% to 11% of them were counted only once. The ten most abundant clones make up 20% of the sample. Specimen: synovial fluid, either unsorted or a sorted T cell fraction (not recorded which). These receptors were obtained from a male donor with ankylosing spondylitis.

Ten or more counts support this clonotype. The chain is built from TRBV7-9 and TRBJ1-3, with D hard to call. The V gene's germline CDR1 is SEHNR and CDR2 FQNEAQ (reference sequence). CDR3 length equals 13 residues. Deletions cut 4 bases from V and 8 bases from J, with 12 bases between. DNA for the CDR3: TGTGCCAGCAGCTCAAGTTATGGGTACACCATATATTTT. It specifies CASSSSYGYTIYF.

This sequence joins TRBV29-1 and TRBJ2-2; D is possibly TRBD1 (6 bases). Germline V gene sequence: CDR1 SQVTM, CDR2 ANQGSEA. The CDR3 has 15 amino acids. Trimming took 4 bases from V and 2 from J, leaving 14 bases between them. For the CDR3, the DNA is TGCAGCGTTGGTAGAGGGGGAAGCAACACCGGGGAGCTGTTTTTT. As protein: CSVGRGGSNTGELFF.